A few counts support the clone carrying this T cell receptor (beta chain). TCRdb reprocessed the 5' RACE reads with MiXCR, giving one entry per CDR3 protein. The data contain more than 75,000 distinct CDR3 sequences, under 9% of them singletons. This specimen belongs to a study of T cells after yellow fever vaccination. Study summary: The authors prepared low-cell-number fractions using SMART-Seq v4 Ultra Low Input.

Study outcomes and limitations: The presence of abundant clonotypes contaminating from the bulk population was possible in FACS-sorted repertoires.

The CDR3 consists of 15 residues. Germline V gene sequence: CDR1 SNHLY, CDR2 FYNNEI. Trimming removed 5 bases from V and 6 bases from J, with 19 bases in between. The chain combines TRBV2 with TRBJ1-2; D may be TRBD1 (6 bases). Specimen: CD8+ T cells not binding an NS4B(214-222) dextramer, sorted from PBMCs, collected around 16 days after the first yellow fever vaccination. The clonotype comes from a man aged 18 to 35 who received the YFV17D yellow fever vaccine. CDR3 nucleotides: TGTGCCAGCAGTACTGGCAGGGGATGGTCCCATGGCTACACCTTC. Translated, it gives CASSTGRGWSHGYTF.